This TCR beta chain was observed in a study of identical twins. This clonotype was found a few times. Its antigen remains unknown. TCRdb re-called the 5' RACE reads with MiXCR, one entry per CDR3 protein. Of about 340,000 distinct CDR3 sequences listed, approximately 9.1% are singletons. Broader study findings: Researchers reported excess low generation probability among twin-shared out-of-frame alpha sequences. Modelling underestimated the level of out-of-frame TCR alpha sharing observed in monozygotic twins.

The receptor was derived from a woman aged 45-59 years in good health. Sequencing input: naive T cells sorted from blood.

The CDR3 bases are TGTGCCAGCAGTTTTAATAGGGGGGCGCCGGGCTATGGCTACACCTTC. The encoded protein is CASSFNRGAPGYGYTF. The rearrangement uses TRBV12-3 or TRBV12-4 and TRBJ1-2, with a tentative D call TRBD1 (6 bases). V shed 3 bases and J shed 4 bases, with 18 bases lying between them. This CDR3 contains 16 residues.